Given below is one T cell receptor (beta chain) in context. Peripheral blood mononuclear cells were collected from every patient before and during treatment, yielding between 1 and 8 samples per patient. This record comes from a study of PD-L1 blockade in urothelial cancer. Study context: Each participant's history included 0 to 3 prior chemotherapy regimens.

The assay was immunoSEQ multiplex PCR, and TCRdb's table has in-frame clones only and misses some. This sample has about 84,000 clones, with 82% found just once. CDR1 and CDR2 (germline): LNHDA, SQIVND (reference sequence). The CDR3 is 12 residues long. Trimming took 10 bases from V and 7 from J; bases not matched to a gene: 4. Sequences were derived from PBMCs, sampled around atezolizumab (anti-PD-L1) treatment. The clonotype originates from a man aged 70 or older with urothelial cancer. This sequence joins TRBV19 and TRBJ1-6; TRBD1 matches 7 bases. CDR3: CANAQGNSPLHF. The DNA for the CDR3 is TGTGCCAACGCACAGGGGAATTCACCCCTCCACTTT.